Described below is a single T cell receptor beta chain sequence and its context. This sample was taken from a study of T cell changes during pregnancy in multiple sclerosis. Sequencing was performed with immunoSEQ multiplex PCR; in TCRdb, only in-frame clones are kept and a portion is missing. Of roughly 100,000 clones listed, roughly nine tenths are singletons. Germline trimming cut 0 bases from V and 2 bases from J; bases unmatched to any gene: 6. The length of the CDR3 is 17 residues. Looked up from germline, CDR1 is SGHRS and CDR2 is YFSETQ. The gene calls are TRBV5-1 and TRBJ2-3; 10 positions agree with TRBD1. The source material was peripheral blood, sampled after pregnancy. The sequence derives from a female donor with multiple sclerosis, enrolled in a pregnancy study. The CDR3 reads CASSLAPGQGSTDTQYF. In DNA form, the CDR3 reads TGCGCCAGCAGCTTGGCGCCGGGACAGGGGTCCACAGATACGCAGTATTTT.